What follows are 17 T cell receptor beta chains derived from one specimen sequenced in a study of cytomegalovirus exposure and HLA in healthy donors. The primer mix had 60 Vbeta and 13 Jbeta primers. The protocol was immunoSEQ multiplex PCR, while the TCRdb copy is restricted to in-frame clones and leaves out a portion. The sample lists approximately 300,000 clones; almost 85% were seen once. The sequencing sample was made of PBMCs. The receptors here all came from a woman aged 40 to 49 in good health and CMV-seropositive.

The V call is TRBV7-2, the J call TRBJ2-2; D gene ambiguous. Trimming stripped 2 bases from V and 6 bases from J, with 13 bases between. Looked up from germline, CDR1 is SGHTA and CDR2 is FQGNSA. There are 15 residues in the CDR3. The CDR3 loop reads CASSLPGYGPGELFF. The CDR3 coding sequence is TGTGCCAGCAGCTTACCCGGATATGGGCCCGGGGAGCTGTTTTTT. The complete variable domain, with remaining parts taken from reference TRBV7-2 and TRBJ2-2, reads GAGVSQSPSNKVTEKGKDVELRCDPISGHTALYWYRQSLGQGLEFLIYFQGNSAPDKSGLPSDRFSAERTGGSVSTLTIQRTQQEDSAVYLCASSLPGYGPGELFFGEGSRLTVL.

The chain employs TRBV7-8 and TRBJ2-3, with D possibly being TRBD1 (6 bases). With 5 bases removed from V and 4 bases from J, the gap between germline ends came to 10 bases. The V gene's germline CDR1 is SGHVS and CDR2 FQNEAQ. The CDR3 has 13 amino acids. CDR3 sequence: CASSQTGPDTQYF. Written as DNA, the CDR3 is TGTGCCAGCAGCCAAACAGGGCCAGATACGCAGTATTTT.

The gene calls are TRBV7-9 and TRBJ2-5; D unclear. The germline V gene has CDR1 SEHNR and CDR2 FQNEAQ (reference sequence). Trimming cost V 0 bases and J 0 bases, with 14 bases left between them. This CDR3 spans 17 amino acids. CDR3 in amino acids: CASSLAPSDGNQETQYF. The CDR3 bases are TGTGCCAGCAGCTTAGCTCCCAGCGACGGTAACCAAGAGACCCAGTACTTC. The full variable domain, completed using reference TRBV7-9 and TRBJ2-5, is DTGVSQNPRHKITKRGQNVTFRCDPISEHNRLYWYRQTLGQGPEFLTYFQNEAQLEKSRLLSDRFSAERPKGSFSTLEIQRTEQGDSAMYLCASSLAPSDGNQETQYFGPGTRLLVL.

This chain joins TRBV6-5 and TRBJ1-1, with 9 bases that match TRBD1. V lost 3 bases to trimming and J lost 0 bases; unmatched junction nucleotides: 5. CDR1 MNHEY and CDR2 SVGAGI come from the germline V gene. This CDR3 contains 16 residues. CDR3: CASSYSGTGLNTEAFF. Written as DNA, the CDR3 is TGTGCCAGCAGTTATAGCGGGACAGGGCTGAACACTGAAGCTTTCTTT.

The chain uses TRBV6-5 and TRBJ1-6; the D is unclear. Germline V gene sequence: CDR1 MNHEY, CDR2 SVGAGI. The CDR3 has 14 amino acids. Deletions cut 0 bases from V and 10 bases from J, with 10 bases between. The CDR3 loop reads CASSYSVAVSPLHF. CDR3 DNA sequence: TGTGCCAGCAGTTACTCGGTTGCGGTCTCACCCCTCCACTTT.

The chain carries TRBV9 and TRBJ1-1; 11 nucleotides agree with TRBD1. The ends lost 5 bases at V and 0 bases at J; junction bases unmatched: 3. The germline V gene has CDR1 SGDLS and CDR2 YYNGEE. CDR3 size: 15 residues. The CDR3 nucleotides are TGTGCCAGCAGGCGGACAGGGGGCGTGAACACTGAAGCTTTCTTT. Its protein is CASRRTGGVNTEAFF.

The V call is TRBV6-6, the J call TRBJ1-5, with TRBD1 matching over 8 bases. V trimming: 6 bases; J trimming: 5 bases; junction bases outside the gene matches: 6. The CDR3 spans 14 residues. The germline CDR1 and CDR2 sequences are MNHNY and SVGAGI (reference sequence). The DNA of the CDR3 is TGTGCCAGCAGCCTAGGACAGGGACATCAGCCCCAGCATTTT. It encodes CASSLGQGHQPQHF.

This rearrangement joins TRBV7-9 to TRBJ2-3; D might be TRBD2 (5 bases). V was pared by 5 bases and J by 6 bases, with 15 bases between. Per germline, CDR1 SEHNR and CDR2 FQNEAQ (reference sequence). The CDR3 sequence is 14 residues long. The CDR3 DNA reads TGTGCCAGCAGCCGAGCGGACCTTGGGGATACGCAGTATTTT. Its protein is CASSRADLGDTQYF.

This sequence joins TRBV27 and TRBJ2-3; TRBD1 aligns across 9 bases. CDR3 length equals 16 residues. CDR1 MNHEY and CDR2 SMNVEV come from the germline V gene (reference sequence). The junction had 8 bases not matched to a gene; V was cut back by 3 bases and J by 4 bases. DNA of the CDR3: TGTGCCAGCAGTTTCAAACAGGGGGCATGGCCAGATACGCAGTATTTT. This encodes CASSFKQGAWPDTQYF.

This CDR3 reads CASSNPGLAGFPCNEQFF. The CDR3 DNA sequence: TGTGCCAGCAGCAATCCCGGACTAGCGGGATTTCCCTGCAATGAGCAGTTCTTC. The rearrangement links TRBV21-1 to TRBJ2-1; TRBD2, the table's D call, lacks a check against the DNA. TRBV21-1 is marked as a pseudogene. The CDR3 length is 18 residues.

The chain links TRBV19 to TRBJ2-2; perhaps TRBD1 as D (6 bases). Trimming left V 5 bases short and J 0 bases short, with 10 bases between. This CDR3 comprises 15 residues. The germline V gene has CDR1 LNHDA and CDR2 SQIVND (reference sequence). CDR3 nucleotides: TGTGCCAGTAGTTTCGAGGGGGCGAACACCGGGGAGCTGTTTTTT. Translation gives CASSFEGANTGELFF.

The chain joins TRBV4-2 to TRBJ2-3; tentatively, D is TRBD2 (6 bases). The ends were cut back, 4 bases at V and 2 bases at J, with 13 bases in the middle. The CDR3 totals 15 residues. The germline V gene encodes CDR1 LGHNA and CDR2 YNFKEQ. The CDR3: CASSRDSSSTDTQYF. CDR3 nucleotide sequence: TGTGCCAGCAGCCGGGACTCCTCCTCCACAGATACGCAGTATTTT.

This chain uses TRBV4-2 with TRBJ2-3, with D maybe TRBD2 (6 bases). CDR1 and CDR2 (germline): LGHNA, YNFKEQ. The V end lost 2 bases, the J end lost 0 bases, and 6 bases lay between the germline ends. The CDR3 is 14 amino acids. CDR3 sequence (DNA): TGTGCCAGCAGCCAACTAGCGAGCACAGATACGCAGTATTTT. It specifies CASSQLASTDTQYF.

For the CDR3, the DNA is TGTGCCAGCAGTTTACAGGGGGACTTTTACGAGCAGTACTTC. Its protein product is CASSLQGDFYEQYF. The rearrangement uses TRBV28 and TRBJ2-7, with a possible D match to TRBD1 (7 bases). This CDR3 contains 14 residues. Trimming removed 2 bases at V and 4 bases at J, with 12 bases between. From germline, CDR1 is MDHEN and CDR2 SYDVKM.

The count of this clone is one. V and J are TRBV4-2 and TRBJ2-1; 9 bases align to TRBD2. The CDR3 is 18 residues long. Germline-derived CDR1 and CDR2 are LGHNA and YNFKEQ. J gave up 6 bases and V 1 base, and 13 bases lay outside the gene matches. CDR3 protein: CASSQGVGAGGGFNEQFF. The CDR3 DNA reads TGTGCCAGCAGCCAAGGGGTTGGAGCGGGAGGTGGCTTCAATGAGCAGTTCTTC.

J is TRBJ2-7 and V is TRBV7-9, with TRBD1 identical over 8 bases. The CDR3 runs 18 residues. With V trimmed by 3 bases and J by 0 bases, 13 bases remained unmatched. CDR1 is SEHNR, CDR2 FQNEAQ, per germline (reference sequence). The CDR3 DNA is TGTGCCAGCAGCTTCTTCCCAGGGGGCGGTTTAAGCTCCTACGAGCAGTACTTC. This translates into CASSFFPGGGLSSYEQYF.

This rearrangement joins TRBV5-1 to TRBJ2-1, with 14 bases aligning to TRBD2. The CDR3 runs 14 residues. The J segment lost 12 bases and the V segment lost 2 bases, leaving 4 bases of the junction unmatched. From germline, CDR1 is SGHRS and CDR2 YFSETQ. The CDR3 reads CASSFGLAGGGQFF. CDR3 coding DNA: TGCGCCAGCAGCTTCGGACTAGCGGGAGGTGGGCAGTTCTTC.